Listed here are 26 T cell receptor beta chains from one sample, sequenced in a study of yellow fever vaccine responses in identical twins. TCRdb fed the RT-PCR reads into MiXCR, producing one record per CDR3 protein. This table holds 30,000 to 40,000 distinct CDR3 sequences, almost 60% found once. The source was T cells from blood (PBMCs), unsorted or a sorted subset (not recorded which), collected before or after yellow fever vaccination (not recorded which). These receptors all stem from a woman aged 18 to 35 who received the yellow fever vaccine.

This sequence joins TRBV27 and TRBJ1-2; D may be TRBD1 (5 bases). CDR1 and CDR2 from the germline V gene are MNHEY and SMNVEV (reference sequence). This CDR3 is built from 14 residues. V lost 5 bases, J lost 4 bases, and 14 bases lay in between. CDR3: CASSPSTVPYGYTF. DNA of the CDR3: TGTGCCAGCAGTCCCTCGACAGTTCCCTATGGCTACACCTTC.

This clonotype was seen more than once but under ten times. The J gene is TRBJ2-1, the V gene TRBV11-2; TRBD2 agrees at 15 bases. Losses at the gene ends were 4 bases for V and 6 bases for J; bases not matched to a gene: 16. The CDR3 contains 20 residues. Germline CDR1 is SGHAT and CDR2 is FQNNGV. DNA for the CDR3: TGTGCCAGCAGCTCTCAGCTGTGGGGGACTAGCGGGAGGTTGTCCAATGAGCAGTTCTTC. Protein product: CASSSQLWGTSGRLSNEQFF.

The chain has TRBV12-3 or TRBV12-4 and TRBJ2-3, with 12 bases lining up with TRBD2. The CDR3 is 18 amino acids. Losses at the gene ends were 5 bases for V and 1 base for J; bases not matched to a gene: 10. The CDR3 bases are TGTGCCAGCAGTCCTCTAGCGGGAGGGGTTTCGGGCACAGATACGCAGTATTTT. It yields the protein CASSPLAGGVSGTDTQYF.

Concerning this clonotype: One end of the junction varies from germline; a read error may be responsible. The CDR3, as DNA: TGTGCCAGCTCACGAACCTACAATGAGCAGTCCTTC. This sequence encodes CASSRTYNEQSF. This sequence joins TRBV18 and TRBJ2-1; D unclear. Per germline, CDR1 KGHSH and CDR2 LQKENI. The CDR3 runs to 12 residues.

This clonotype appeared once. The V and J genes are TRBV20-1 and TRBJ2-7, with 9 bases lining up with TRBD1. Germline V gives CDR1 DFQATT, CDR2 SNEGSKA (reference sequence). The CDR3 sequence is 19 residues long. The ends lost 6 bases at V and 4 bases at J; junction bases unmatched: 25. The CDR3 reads CSARSSRDRDPGARYEQYF. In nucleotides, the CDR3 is TGCAGTGCGCGCTCTAGCAGGGACAGGGATCCGGGAGCGAGGTACGAGCAGTACTTC.

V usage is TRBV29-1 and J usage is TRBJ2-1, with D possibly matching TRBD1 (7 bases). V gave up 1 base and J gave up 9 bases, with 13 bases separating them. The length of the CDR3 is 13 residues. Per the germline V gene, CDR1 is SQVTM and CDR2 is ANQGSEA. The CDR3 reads CSVEGQGGGEQFF. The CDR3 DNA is TGCAGCGTTGAAGGGCAGGGGGGAGGTGAGCAGTTCTTC.

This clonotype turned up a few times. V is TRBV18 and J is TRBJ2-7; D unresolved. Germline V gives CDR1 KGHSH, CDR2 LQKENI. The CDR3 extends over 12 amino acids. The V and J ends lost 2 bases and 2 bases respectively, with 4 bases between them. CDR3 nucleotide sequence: TGTGCCAGCTCACCATCAGCCTACGAGCAGTACGTC. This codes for CASSPSAYEQYV.

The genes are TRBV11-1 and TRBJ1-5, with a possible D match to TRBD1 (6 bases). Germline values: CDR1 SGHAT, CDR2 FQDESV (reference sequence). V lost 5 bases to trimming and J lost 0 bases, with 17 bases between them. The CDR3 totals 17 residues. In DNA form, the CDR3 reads TGTGCCAGCAGCCGAAGCCCCCGGACAGATAGCAATCAGCCCCAGCATTTT. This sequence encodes CASSRSPRTDSNQPQHF. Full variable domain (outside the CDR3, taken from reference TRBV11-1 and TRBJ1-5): EAEVAQSPRYKITEKSQAVAFWCDPISGHATLYWYRQILGQGPELLVQFQDESVVDDSQLPKDRFSAERLKGVDSTLKIQPAELGDSAMYLCASSRSPRTDSNQPQHFGDGTRLSIL.

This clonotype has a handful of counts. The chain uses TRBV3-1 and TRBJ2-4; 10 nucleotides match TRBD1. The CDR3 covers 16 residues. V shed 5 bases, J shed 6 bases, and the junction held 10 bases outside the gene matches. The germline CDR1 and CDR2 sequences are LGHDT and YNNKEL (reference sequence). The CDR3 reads CASSEFLGTGVNIQYF. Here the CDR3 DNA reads TGTGCCAGCAGCGAATTCCTTGGGACAGGGGTAAACATTCAGTACTTC.

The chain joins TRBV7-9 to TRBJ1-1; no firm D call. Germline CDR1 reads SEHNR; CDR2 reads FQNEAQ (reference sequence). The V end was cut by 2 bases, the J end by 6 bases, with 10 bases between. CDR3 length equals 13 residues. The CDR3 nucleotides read TGTGCCAGCAGCTTATTAGGGAGACCTGAAGCTTTCTTT. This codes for CASSLLGRPEAFF.

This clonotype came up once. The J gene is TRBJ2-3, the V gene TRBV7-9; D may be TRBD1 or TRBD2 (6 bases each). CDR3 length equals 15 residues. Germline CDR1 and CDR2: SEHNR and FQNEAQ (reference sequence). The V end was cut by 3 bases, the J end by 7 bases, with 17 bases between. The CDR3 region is CASSFGGGRPHTQYF. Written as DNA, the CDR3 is TGTGCCAGCAGCTTTGGTGGGGGGCGGCCGCATACGCAGTATTTT.

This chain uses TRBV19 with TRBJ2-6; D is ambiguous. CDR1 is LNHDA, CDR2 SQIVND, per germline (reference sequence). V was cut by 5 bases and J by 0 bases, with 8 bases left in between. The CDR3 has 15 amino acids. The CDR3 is CASSPRDSGANVLTF. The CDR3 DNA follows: TGTGCCAGTAGTCCCCGCGACTCTGGGGCCAACGTCCTGACTTTC. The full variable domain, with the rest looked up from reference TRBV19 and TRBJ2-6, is DGGITQSPKYLFRKEGQNVTLSCEQNLNHDAMYWYRQDPGQGLRLIYYSQIVNDFQKGDIAEGYSVSREKKESFPLTVTSAQKNPTAFYLCASSPRDSGANVLTFGAGSRLTVL.

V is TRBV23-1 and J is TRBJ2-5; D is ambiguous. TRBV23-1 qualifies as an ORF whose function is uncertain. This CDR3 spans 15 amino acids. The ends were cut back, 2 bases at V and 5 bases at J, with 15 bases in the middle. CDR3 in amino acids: CASSQGLPCEETQYF. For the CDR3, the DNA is TGCGCCAGCAGTCAAGGGCTCCCCTGTGAGGAGACCCAGTACTTC.

The CDR3 DNA sequence: TGTGCCAGCAGCTTCGAGGGAAACGATGAAAAACTGTTTTTT. It yields the protein CASSFEGNDEKLFF. The chain links TRBV7-9 to TRBJ1-4; D remains unclear. The germline V gene has CDR1 SEHNR and CDR2 FQNEAQ (reference sequence). CDR3 size: 14 residues. Trimming left V 3 bases short and J 6 bases short, with 11 bases between.

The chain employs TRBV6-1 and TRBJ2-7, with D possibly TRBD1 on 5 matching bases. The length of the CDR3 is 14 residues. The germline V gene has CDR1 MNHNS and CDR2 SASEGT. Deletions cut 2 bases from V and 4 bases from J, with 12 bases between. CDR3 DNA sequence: TGTGCCAGCAGTGAAAGTAGGGGTCTATACGAGCAGTACGTC. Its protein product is CASSESRGLYEQYV.

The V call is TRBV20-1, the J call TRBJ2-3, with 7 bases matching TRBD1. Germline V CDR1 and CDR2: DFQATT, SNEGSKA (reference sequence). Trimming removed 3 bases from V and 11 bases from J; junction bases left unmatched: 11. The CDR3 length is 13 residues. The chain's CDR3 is CSARSEGAIEQYF. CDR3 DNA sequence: TGCAGTGCTAGGTCCGAGGGGGCTATAGAGCAGTATTTT.

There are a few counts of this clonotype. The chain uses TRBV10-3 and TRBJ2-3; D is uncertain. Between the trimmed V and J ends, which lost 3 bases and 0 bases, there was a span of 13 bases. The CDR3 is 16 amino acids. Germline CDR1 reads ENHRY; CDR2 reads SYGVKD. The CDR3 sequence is CAISELYATSTDTQYF. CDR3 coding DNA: TGTGCCATCAGTGAACTCTACGCCACTAGCACAGATACGCAGTATTTT.

The CDR3 DNA reads as TGTGCCAGCAGTGCTTCGGGTGTGGGCGAGACCCAGTACTTC. Protein sequence: CASSASGVGETQYF. This chain uses TRBV25-1 with TRBJ2-5; D not resolved. From germline, CDR1 is MGHDK and CDR2 SYGVNS. Trimming pared 4 bases from V and 5 bases from J, leaving 14 bases between. The CDR3 is made up of 14 amino acids.

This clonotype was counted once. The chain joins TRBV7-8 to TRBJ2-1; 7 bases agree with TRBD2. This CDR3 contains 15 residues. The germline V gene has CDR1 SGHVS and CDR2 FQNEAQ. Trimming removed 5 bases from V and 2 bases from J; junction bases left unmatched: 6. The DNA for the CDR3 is TGTGCCAGCAGCCCCACAGCGGGAACCTACAATGAGCAGTTCTTC. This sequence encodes CASSPTAGTYNEQFF.

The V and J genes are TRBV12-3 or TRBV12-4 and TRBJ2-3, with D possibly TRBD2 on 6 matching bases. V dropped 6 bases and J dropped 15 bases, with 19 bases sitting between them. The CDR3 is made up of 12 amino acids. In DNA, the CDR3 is TGTGCCAGCAGCCGACTACCGGGAGATGAATATTTT. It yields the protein CASSRLPGDEYF.

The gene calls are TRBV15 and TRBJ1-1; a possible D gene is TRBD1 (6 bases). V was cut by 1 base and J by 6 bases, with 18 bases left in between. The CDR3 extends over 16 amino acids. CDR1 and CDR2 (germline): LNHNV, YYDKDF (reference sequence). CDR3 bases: TGTGCCACCAGCAGAGGAGATAGTACAGGGTTCGCTGAAGCTTTCTTT. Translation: CATSRGDSTGFAEAFF.

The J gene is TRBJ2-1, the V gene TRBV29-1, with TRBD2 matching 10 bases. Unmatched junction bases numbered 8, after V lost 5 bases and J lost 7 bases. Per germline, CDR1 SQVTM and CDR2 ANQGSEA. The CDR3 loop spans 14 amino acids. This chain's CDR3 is CSVWASGSINEQFF. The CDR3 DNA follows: TGCAGCGTTTGGGCTAGCGGGAGTATAAATGAGCAGTTCTTC.

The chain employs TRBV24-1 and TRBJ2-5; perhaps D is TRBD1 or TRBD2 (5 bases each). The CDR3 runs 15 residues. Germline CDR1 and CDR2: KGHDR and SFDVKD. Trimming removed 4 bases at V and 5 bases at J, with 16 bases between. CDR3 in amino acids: CATSEWGRAPETQYF. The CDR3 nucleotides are TGTGCCACCAGTGAATGGGGACGGGCCCCGGAGACCCAGTACTTC.

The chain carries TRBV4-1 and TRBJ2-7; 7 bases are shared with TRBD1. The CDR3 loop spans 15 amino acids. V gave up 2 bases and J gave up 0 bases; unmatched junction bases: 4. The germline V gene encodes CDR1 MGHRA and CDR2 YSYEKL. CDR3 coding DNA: TGCGCCAGCAGCCAACGGACAGGACCCTCCTACGAGCAGTACGTC. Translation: CASSQRTGPSYEQYV.

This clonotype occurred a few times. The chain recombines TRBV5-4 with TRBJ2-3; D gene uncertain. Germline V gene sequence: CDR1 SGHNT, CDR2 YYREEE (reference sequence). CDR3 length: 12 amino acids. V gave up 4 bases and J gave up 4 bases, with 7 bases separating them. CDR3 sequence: CASSHRPDTQYF. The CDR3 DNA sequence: TGTGCCAGCAGCCATCGTCCAGATACGCAGTATTTT.

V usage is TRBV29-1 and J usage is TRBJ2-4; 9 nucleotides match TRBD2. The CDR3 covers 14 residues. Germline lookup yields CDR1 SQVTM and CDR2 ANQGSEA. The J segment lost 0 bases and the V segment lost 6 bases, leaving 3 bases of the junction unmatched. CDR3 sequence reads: CSVGLALAKNIQYF. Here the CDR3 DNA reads TGCAGCGTCGGACTAGCGTTAGCCAAAAACATTCAGTACTTC.